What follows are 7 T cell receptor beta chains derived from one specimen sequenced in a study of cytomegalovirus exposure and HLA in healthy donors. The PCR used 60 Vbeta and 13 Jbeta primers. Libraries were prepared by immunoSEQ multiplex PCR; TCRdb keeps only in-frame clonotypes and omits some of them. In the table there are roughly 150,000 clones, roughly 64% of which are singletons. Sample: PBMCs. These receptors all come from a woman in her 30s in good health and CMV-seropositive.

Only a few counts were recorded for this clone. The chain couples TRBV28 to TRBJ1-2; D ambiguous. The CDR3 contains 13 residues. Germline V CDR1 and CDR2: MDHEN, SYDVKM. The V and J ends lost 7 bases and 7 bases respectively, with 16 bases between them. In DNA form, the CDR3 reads TGTGCCAGCACCAACGCCCTAGCAGGTGGCTACACCTTC. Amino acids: CASTNALAGGYTF.

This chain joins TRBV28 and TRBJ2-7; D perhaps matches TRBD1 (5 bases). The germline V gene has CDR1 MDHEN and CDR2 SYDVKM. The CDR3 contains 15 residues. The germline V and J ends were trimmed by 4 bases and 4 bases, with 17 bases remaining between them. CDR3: CASSSTDFDLYEQYF. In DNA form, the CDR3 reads TGTGCCAGCAGTTCGACAGATTTCGATTTATACGAGCAGTACTTC.

The CDR3 DNA reads TGTGCCATCAGTGGACTAGCGGAAGACAATGAGCAGTTCTTC. Residues: CAISGLAEDNEQFF. The chain links TRBV10-3 to TRBJ2-1; the match to TRBD2 covers 9 bases. CDR1 is ENHRY and CDR2 is SYGVKD in the germline V gene. V lost 4 bases to trimming and J lost 5 bases; unmatched junction nucleotides: 3. CDR3 length: 14 residues.

Written as DNA, the CDR3 is TGTGCCAGCAGCCCCAGGGGTGGTTCCTTGTCCGATACGCAGTATTTT. Translating it yields CASSPRGGSLSDTQYF. The chain is built from TRBV7-9 and TRBJ2-3, with D possibly being TRBD1 (6 bases). The V gene lost 5 bases and the J gene lost 6 bases, with 21 bases spanning the gap. This CDR3 has 16 residues. From germline, CDR1 is SEHNR and CDR2 FQNEAQ (reference sequence).

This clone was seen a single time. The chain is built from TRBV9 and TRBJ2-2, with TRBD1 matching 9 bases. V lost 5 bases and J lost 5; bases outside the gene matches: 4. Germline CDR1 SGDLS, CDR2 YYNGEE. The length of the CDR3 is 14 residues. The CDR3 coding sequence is TGTGCCAGCAGACGACAGGGGGGGACCGGGGAGCTGTTTTTT. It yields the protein CASRRQGGTGELFF.

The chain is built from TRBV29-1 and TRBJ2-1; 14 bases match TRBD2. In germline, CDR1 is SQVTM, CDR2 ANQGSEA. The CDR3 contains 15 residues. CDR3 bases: TGCGCCTCTTACGGGACTAGCGGGGGATACAATGAGCAGTTCTTC. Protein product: CASYGTSGGYNEQFF.

CDR3: CASSESRTVRWTDTQYF. CDR3 nucleotide sequence: TGCGCCAGCAGTGAGTCACGGACTGTGCGGTGGACAGATACGCAGTATTTT. The V call is TRBV10-1, the J call TRBJ2-3, with D perhaps matching TRBD2 (5 bases). Trimming pared 0 bases from V and 3 bases from J, leaving 16 bases between. The germline gives CDR1 WNHNN, CDR2 SYGVQD (reference sequence). The CDR3 covers 17 residues.